Listed here are 27 T cell receptor beta chains from one sample, sequenced in a study of tumor-infiltrating lymphocytes in primary liver carcinoma. The input was 500 ng total RNA; TCR beta cDNA was made from it with a constant-region primer. A slightly modified ARM-PCR protocol with three nested multiplex PCR rounds produced these TCR beta libraries. The first two PCR rounds, approximately 10 cycles each, used TRBV1-TRBV30 forward primers and a C-beta reverse primer. MiXCR was run by TCRdb on the multiplex PCR reads, yielding one entry per CDR3 protein. This sample has hundreds of thousands of distinct CDR3 sequences, with about 60% found just once. Researchers drew blood RNA from unsorted whole blood and extracted germline DNA as well. Sample: peripheral blood. These receptors were obtained from a man in his forties with primary liver carcinoma and hepatitis B virus infection.

A word on this clonotype: With a much larger clone just one base away, this may be a read error. The V gene is TRBV4-2, the J gene TRBJ1-1, with D hard to call. The germline gives CDR1 LGHNA, CDR2 YNFKEQ. The CDR3 length is 12 residues. CDR3 nucleotides: TGTGCCAGCAGCCAGGGTTTCACTGAAGTTTTCTTT. Protein product: CASSQGFTEVFF.

DNA for the CDR3: TGTGCCAGCAGCTTATCCGTTGGACTAGCGGGAGGGGGGTACGAGCAGTACTTC. It yields the protein CASSLSVGLAGGGYEQYF. This chain uses TRBV11-2 with TRBJ2-7; 15 positions agree with TRBD2. The CDR3 spans 18 residues. V was pared by 2 bases and J by 4 bases, with 9 bases of the junction left unmatched. Germline V lookup: CDR1 SGHAT, CDR2 FQNNGV.

This clonotype was observed a single time. A much more abundant neighbour one base away suggests this may be a read error. CDR3 in DNA: TGTGCCAGCAGCTCGGAACAAGAGGCCCAGTACTTC. Translation: CASSSEQEAQYF. The V and J genes are TRBV4-2 and TRBJ2-5; D uncertain. There are 12 residues in the CDR3. The germline CDR1 and CDR2 sequences are LGHNA and YNFKEQ.

The J gene is TRBJ2-7, the V gene TRBV6-2 or TRBV6-3, with 8 bases that match TRBD2. Germline V gives CDR1 MNHEY, CDR2 SVGEGT. The ends lost 5 bases at V and 6 bases at J; junction bases unmatched: 15. The CDR3 contains 16 residues. Here the CDR3 DNA reads TGTGCCAGCAGTAGTAGCGGGGTTTTCTTCTACTGCGAGCAGTACTTC. Translating it yields CASSSSGVFFYCEQYF.

For this clonotype: Given a much more abundant clone one base away, this may be a read error. This chain joins TRBV11-2 and TRBJ2-1; D is possibly TRBD2 (5 bases). Germline CDR1 SGHAT, CDR2 FQNNGV. CDR3 length: 14 residues. The CDR3 coding sequence is TGTGCCAACAGCTTCTGGACTGTGCTAGGCGAGCAGTTCTTC. It yields the protein CANSFWTVLGEQFF.

This clonotype turned up a few times. V and J are TRBV14 and TRBJ1-6, with TRBD1 matching over 7 bases. The CDR3 has 15 residues. Trimming removed 5 bases from V and 10 bases from J; junction bases left unmatched: 11. CDR1 SGHDN and CDR2 FVKESK come from the germline V gene. The CDR3 sequence is CASSIRDRASSPLHF. For the CDR3, the DNA is TGTGCCAGCAGCATCCGAGACAGGGCATCCTCACCCCTCCACTTT.

As concerns this clonotype: The CDR3 carries no conserved terminal phenylalanine or tryptophan, so it likely arises from a read error. Because the CDR3's place on the DNA is in doubt, the DNA is left out and the CDR3 is given as listed by TCRdb. The chain employs TRBV11-1 and TRBJ2-5; the listed D gene, TRBD1, was not tested against the DNA. Germline CDR1 reads SGHAT; CDR2 reads FQDESV (reference sequence). The CDR3 adds up to 14 amino acids, both ends counted. The CDR3 loop is CASTPGTGVETLYI.

The rearrangement joins TRBV7-9 to TRBJ2-3; D is unresolved. The V gene's germline CDR1 is SEHNR and CDR2 FQNEAQ (reference sequence). V gave up 8 bases and J gave up 2 bases, with 8 bases separating them. The CDR3 is 12 amino acids. The DNA for the CDR3 is TGTGCCAGCGTAGAGACCACAGATACGCAGTATTTT. Protein product: CASVETTDTQYF.

The rearrangement links TRBV10-3 to TRBJ2-6; TRBD1 is a possible D gene (6 bases). Between the trimmed V and J ends, which lost 6 bases and 3 bases, there was a span of 15 bases. Germline CDR1 reads ENHRY; CDR2 reads SYGVKD. The CDR3 spans 16 residues. CDR3 coding DNA: TGTGCCATCAGGGTGGAACAGGGCTTTGGGGCCAACGTCCTGACTTTC. As protein: CAIRVEQGFGANVLTF.

Points on this clonotype: With a much larger clone just one base away, this may be a read error. V and J are TRBV12-3 or TRBV12-4 and TRBJ1-1, with 7 bases that match TRBD1. This CDR3 has 16 residues. CDR3 DNA: TGTGCCAGCAGTCCCCTAGGGGGCGGGTGGAACATTGAAGCTTTCTTT. As protein: CASSPLGGGWNIEAFF.

To note about this clonotype: This likely comes from a read error, as the CDR3 has no conserved phenylalanine or tryptophan at its end. This sequence joins TRBV28 and TRBJ2-7, with D possibly TRBD2 on 6 matching bases. The CDR3 is made up of 14 amino acids. V lost 5 bases, J lost 5 bases, and 16 bases lay in between. Germline-derived CDR1 and CDR2 are MDHEN and SYDVKM. CDR3 residues: CASSDSGRFDEQYL. CDR3 nucleotides: TGTGCCAGCAGTGACAGTGGGAGGTTTGACGAGCAGTACCTC.

J is TRBJ2-7 and V is TRBV20-1; D possibly corresponds to TRBD1 (6 bases). CDR3 length: 13 residues. Germline lookup yields CDR1 DFQATT and CDR2 SNEGSKA (reference sequence). The germline V and J ends were trimmed by 6 bases and 5 bases, with 17 bases remaining between them. This CDR3 reads CSAPTGLGDEQYF. CDR3 nucleotides: TGCAGTGCCCCGACAGGACTTGGGGACGAGCAGTACTTC.

Comment on this clonotype: This may arise from a read error, as a much more abundant clone is one base away. The chain couples TRBV6-2 or TRBV6-3 to TRBJ1-2, with D tentatively TRBD1 (5 bases). V was trimmed by 4 bases and J by 4 bases, leaving 22 bases between them. This CDR3 has 17 amino acids. CDR1 is MNHEY and CDR2 is SVGEGT in the germline V gene. CDR3 region: CASSSSRTGKDLYGYTF. CDR3 coding DNA: TGTGCCAGCAGTTCCTCGAGAACAGGAAAGGACCTCTATGGCTACACCTTC.

As for this clonotype: This may be a read error: a much more frequent sequence differs by one nucleotide. The chain links TRBV4-2 to TRBJ2-7; 10 bases are a match to TRBD2. The CDR3 has 16 amino acids. Germline-derived CDR1 and CDR2 are LGHNA and YNFKEQ. As DNA, the CDR3 is TGTGCCAGCAGGCAAGATCAGGGACTAGCGAGCTACGAGCAGTACTTC. It yields the protein CASRQDQGLASYEQYF.

To note about this clonotype: This may arise from a read error, as a much more abundant clone is one base away. The gene calls are TRBV4-1 and TRBJ1-5; TRBD1 is a possible D gene (6 bases). CDR1 is MGHRA and CDR2 is YSYEKL in the germline V gene. The CDR3 is 15 residues long. Trimming cost V 4 bases and J 9 bases, with 19 bases left between them. The CDR3 nucleotides are TGCGCCAGCAGCCTACAGGGTATGGTAGGTCGGCCCCAGCATTTT. Translation: CASSLQGMVGRPQHF.

Many counts were recorded for this clonotype. The chain combines TRBV6-6 with TRBJ2-1; 11 bases line up with TRBD2. V shed 5 bases and J 6 bases; nucleotides not matched to a gene: 9. The CDR3 spans 16 residues. Germline CDR1 is MNHNY and CDR2 is SVGAGI (reference sequence). For the CDR3, the DNA is TGTGCCAGCAGTCCATTAGCGGGAGGGCCATTCAATGAGCAGTTCTTC. Encoded protein: CASSPLAGGPFNEQFF.

Worth noting for this clonotype: It may be a read error: a sequence one base away is much more abundant. The V gene is TRBV5-4, the J gene TRBJ1-2; D uncertain. CDR1 is SGHNT and CDR2 is YYREEE in the germline V gene (reference sequence). This CDR3 contains 11 residues. This CDR3 is CTSSNNYGYTF. The DNA of the CDR3 is TGTACCAGCAGTAACAACTATGGCTACACCTTC.

The chain recombines TRBV19 with TRBJ1-2; D is uncertain. Germline assignment: CDR1 LNHDA and CDR2 SQIVND (reference sequence). Trimming pared 9 bases from V and 4 bases from J, leaving 12 bases between. The CDR3 is 12 residues long. CDR3 in amino acids: CASSPESYGYTF. CDR3 DNA sequence: TGTGCCAGCTCGCCGGAGTCCTATGGCTACACCTTC.

With respect to this clonotype: Since a much larger clone is just one base distant, this may be a read error. The chain combines TRBV12-5 with TRBJ2-5; D gene unclear. Trimming left V 10 bases short and J 2 bases short, with 11 bases between. Per the germline V gene, CDR1 is LGHNT and CDR2 is FRNRAP. CDR3 size: 12 residues. This CDR3 is CAIAEQQETQYF. The DNA for the CDR3 is TGTGCTATTGCGGAACAGCAAGAGACCCAGTACTTC. Together with reference TRBV12-5 and TRBJ2-5, the CDR3 gives the full variable domain: DARVTQTPRHKVTEMGQEVTMRCQPILGHNTVFWYRQTMMQGLELLAYFRNRAPLDDSGMPKDRFSAEMPDATLATLKIQPSEPRDSAVYFCAIAEQQETQYFGPGTRLLVL.

As concerns this clonotype: A read error may be the cause here, since a much bigger clone is one base away. V usage is TRBV12-3 or TRBV12-4 and J usage is TRBJ2-2, with D uncertain. The length of the CDR3 is 12 residues. CDR3: CVSSRGDGELFF. The CDR3 DNA follows: TGTGTCAGCAGTCGAGGTGACGGGGAGCTGTTTTTT.

As for this clonotype: This may come from a read error, since a much larger clone is one base off. This rearrangement joins TRBV10-3 to TRBJ2-3; 7 nucleotides match TRBD1. This CDR3 has 15 residues. Germline assignment: CDR1 ENHRY and CDR2 SYGVKD. The CDR3 DNA reads as TGTGGCATCAGTGAGGGACAGATTAGCACAGATACGCAGTATTTT. Protein: CGISEGQISTDTQYF.

As regards this clonotype: No conserved phenylalanine or tryptophan ends this CDR3, so it is likely a read error. The limits of the CDR3 on the DNA are not certain, so only TCRdb's listed CDR3 is given. V and J are TRBV12-3 or TRBV12-4 and TRBJ2-2. The CDR3 comprises 12 residues, both ends counted. CDR3 in amino acids: CASAYATGELVV.

The chain uses TRBV6-5 and TRBJ1-5; D is perhaps TRBD1 (5 bases). CDR3 length equals 17 residues. Germline assignment: CDR1 MNHEY and CDR2 SVGAGI. Deletions cut 6 bases from V and 1 base from J, with 19 bases between. DNA of the CDR3: TGTGCCAGCAGCCCAAATATGGGGGGTGAAAGCAATCAGCCCCAGCATTTT. Translating gives CASSPNMGGESNQPQHF.

This clonotype was observed a few times. The V gene is TRBV5-6, the J gene TRBJ2-7, with a tentative D call TRBD1 (5 bases). In germline, CDR1 is SGHDT, CDR2 YYEEEE. The V gene lost 0 bases and the J gene lost 3 bases, with 7 bases spanning the gap. The CDR3 runs 13 residues. CDR3: CASSLGRVYEQYF. Written as DNA, the CDR3 is TGTGCCAGCAGCTTGGGCAGGGTCTACGAGCAGTACTTC.

The chain has TRBV9 and TRBJ2-2; 8 bases fit TRBD2. V was pared by 0 bases and J by 4 bases, with 5 bases of the junction left unmatched. Germline CDR1 reads SGDLS; CDR2 reads YYNGEE. The CDR3 covers 16 residues. In DNA, the CDR3 is TGTGCCAGCAGCGTAGGGCTAGCGGGTCTCACCGGGGAGCTGTTTTTT. Translated: CASSVGLAGLTGELFF. Supplemented by reference TRBV9 and TRBJ2-2, the full variable domain reads DSGVTQTPKHLITATGQRVTLRCSPRSGDLSVYWYQQSLDQGLQFLIQYYNGEERAKGNILERFSAQQFPDLHSELNLSSLELGDSALYFCASSVGLAGLTGELFFGEGSRLTVL.

Details on this clonotype: This may arise from a read error, as a much more abundant clone is one base away. J is TRBJ1-2 and V is TRBV6-1; 7 bases map to TRBD1. Germline lookup yields CDR1 MNHNS and CDR2 SASEGT. V lost 4 bases to trimming and J lost 4 bases; unmatched junction nucleotides: 6. The CDR3 has 14 amino acids. CDR3 nucleotides: TGTGCCAGCAGTGGAGGGACAGAATCCTATGGCTACACCTTC. Translating it yields CASSGGTESYGYTF.

The sample holds one count of this clonotype. A junction end diverges from the germline sequence, so it may reflect a read error. The chain uses TRBV11-1 and TRBJ2-7, with D maybe TRBD1 (5 bases). Germline values: CDR1 SGHAT, CDR2 FQDESV (reference sequence). The CDR3 sequence is 14 residues long. This CDR3 reads CTRSERQRAYEQYF. In nucleotides, the CDR3 is TGTACCAGGAGTGAAAGACAGCGAGCCTACGAGCAGTACTTC. Full variable domain (remainder filled in from reference TRBV11-1 and TRBJ2-7): EAEVAQSPRYKITEKSQAVAFWCDPISGHATLYWYRQILGQGPELLVQFQDESVVDDSQLPKDRFSAERLKGVDSTLKIQPAELGDSAMYLCTRSERQRAYEQYFGPGTRLTVT.